A single sample is the source of the 9 T cell receptor beta chains below, sequenced in a study of Ad26.COV2.S vaccination and SARS-CoV-2 variants. Profiled with immunoSEQ multiplex PCR; TCRdb holds only in-frame clones, not every one. This repertoire shows 350,000 to 550,000 clones, about 88% found once; its top ten account for 2% to 3%. Noted treatment: roughly 20 received Ad26.COV2.S at low or high dose, single or two shots; roughly five received placebo; per-sample allocation not given. Samples came from day 63 after the first vaccine or placebo injection. The sample was peripheral blood, taken in a trial of Ad26.COV2.S vaccine versus placebo. These receptors originate from a person aged 18 to 59 who received the Ad26.COV2.S COVID-19 vaccine or a placebo.

This clone is medium-sized (0.01 to 0.1%) by share. V gene TRBV28 combines with J gene TRBJ2-1; the match to TRBD2 covers 8 bases. The V gene's germline CDR1 is MDHEN and CDR2 SYDVKM. The ends lost 5 bases at V and 6 bases at J; junction bases unmatched: 9. This CDR3 is built from 15 residues. The CDR3 loop is CASSTGLAEINEQFF. CDR3 DNA sequence: TGTGCCAGCAGTACCGGACTAGCAGAGATCAATGAGCAGTTCTTC.

The chain has TRBV7-8 and TRBJ2-2, with a possible D match to TRBD1 (6 bases). Trimming took 4 bases from V and 3 from J, leaving 18 bases between them. Germline CDR1 and CDR2: SGHVS and FQNEAQ. The CDR3 spans 17 residues. As DNA, the CDR3 is TGTGCCAGCAGCTCCCTAGGGGGTGGTGGGGACACCGGGGAGCTGTTTTTT. Its protein is CASSSLGGGGDTGELFF.

This clone was recorded many times. The chain links TRBV5-4 to TRBJ2-1; no definite D call. The length of the CDR3 is 12 residues. V shed 0 bases and J shed 9 bases, with 7 bases lying between them. In germline, CDR1 is SGHNT, CDR2 YYREEE (reference sequence). The CDR3 loop reads CASSLDWAEQFF. Written as DNA, the CDR3 is TGTGCCAGCAGCTTGGATTGGGCTGAGCAGTTCTTC.

The rearrangement joins TRBV19 to TRBJ1-2; a weak D match, TRBD1 (5 bases). The CDR3 spans 13 residues. Trimming took 10 bases from V and 6 from J, leaving 18 bases between them. The germline gives CDR1 LNHDA, CDR2 SQIVND (reference sequence). CDR3 in amino acids: CATSPRGWDGYTF. The CDR3 DNA sequence: TGTGCCACCTCGCCGAGGGGTTGGGATGGCTACACCTTC.

This clone was picked up a small number of times. This chain joins TRBV6-5 and TRBJ1-2; D possibly corresponds to TRBD1 (5 bases). Germline-derived CDR1 and CDR2 are MNHEY and SVGAGI. V lost 6 bases and J lost 8, with 16 bases in between. The CDR3 sequence is 13 residues long. The CDR3 reads CASSLTGAGGYTF. The CDR3 DNA reads as TGTGCCAGCAGCCTCACAGGAGCAGGGGGCTACACCTTC.

The chain carries TRBV6-1 and TRBJ2-5; D possibly corresponds to TRBD2 (5 bases). CDR1 is MNHNS and CDR2 is SASEGT in the germline V gene. The CDR3 loop spans 13 amino acids. Trimming pared 3 bases from V and 3 bases from J, leaving 8 bases between. CDR3 DNA sequence: TGTGCCAGCAGTGAGGGAGCGGAAGAGACCCAGTACTTC. Its protein product is CASSEGAEETQYF.

The gene calls are TRBV7-2 and TRBJ2-3; maybe TRBD2 (5 bases). The germline gives CDR1 SGHTA, CDR2 FQGNSA. The ends were cut back, 5 bases at V and 4 bases at J, with 16 bases in the middle. The CDR3 has 15 residues. CDR3 sequence reads: CASSAKLEESDTQYF. CDR3 nucleotides: TGTGCCAGCAGCGCCAAACTAGAGGAGTCAGATACGCAGTATTTT.

The V call is TRBV4-3, the J call TRBJ1-4; 9 bases are shared with TRBD1. After removal of 0 bases from V and 7 bases from J, the junction contained 9 bases not matched to a gene. This CDR3 region has 17 residues. Germline V lookup: CDR1 LGHNA, CDR2 YSLEER. This chain's CDR3 is CASSQDLRGDRVEKLFF. The CDR3 nucleotides read TGCGCCAGCAGCCAAGATCTTAGAGGGGACAGGGTTGAAAAACTGTTTTTT.

The chain has TRBV11-2 and TRBJ1-5; 7 bases agree with TRBD1. V trimming: 4 bases; J trimming: 5 bases; junction bases outside the gene matches: 2. The V gene's germline CDR1 is SGHAT and CDR2 FQNNGV. The CDR3 is 13 amino acids. CDR3 loop: CASSWDRDQPQHF. Here the CDR3 DNA reads TGTGCCAGCAGCTGGGACAGAGATCAGCCCCAGCATTTT.